The source of this T cell receptor beta chain is a study of blood T cells in healthy people across ages. V lost 4 bases, J lost 5 bases, and 24 bases lay in between. CDR3 length: 17 residues. Germline CDR1 and CDR2: SGDLS and YYNGEE. The second PCR ran about 6 to 12 cycles with a sample-barcoded 5' primer and J-beta primers. MiXCR, applied by TCRdb to the 5' RACE reads, yields one record per CDR3 protein. The sample includes 580,000 or so distinct CDR3 sequences, around 48% of them seen just once. The source material was blood. The chain carries TRBV9 and TRBJ1-2; D may be TRBD1 (6 bases). The sequence was collected from a man older than 75 in good health. CDR3: CASSPQGGEAAGYGYTF. CDR3 nucleotides: TGTGCCAGCAGCCCCCAAGGGGGGGAGGCAGCCGGGTATGGCTACACCTTC.